The TCR beta chain described here comes from a study of cytomegalovirus exposure and HLA in healthy donors. V was clipped by 5 bases and J by 1 base, with 15 bases between them. Germline loops: CDR1 SGHRS, CDR2 YFSETQ. CDR3 length: 15 amino acids. The PCR employed 60 Vbeta primers together with 13 Jbeta primers. Using immunoSEQ multiplex PCR, the repertoire was profiled, and TCRdb retains in-frame clones only, with some absent. The table has roughly 110,000 clones, about 78% seen once. J is TRBJ1-1 and V is TRBV5-1; no reliable D call. This TCR was sampled from a woman aged 30 to 39 in good health and CMV-seropositive. The sequencing input was PBMCs. The CDR3 DNA reads TGCGCCAGCAGTAATTTTGCGGTTCCGAACACTGAAGCTTTCTTT. Translated, it gives CASSNFAVPNTEAFF. The complete variable domain, with remaining parts taken from reference TRBV5-1 and TRBJ1-1, reads KAGVTQTPRYLIKTRGQQVTLSCSPISGHRSVSWYQQTPGQGLQFLFEYFSETQRNKGNFPGRFSGRQFSNSRSEMNVSTLELGDSALYLCASSNFAVPNTEAFFGQGTRLTVV.